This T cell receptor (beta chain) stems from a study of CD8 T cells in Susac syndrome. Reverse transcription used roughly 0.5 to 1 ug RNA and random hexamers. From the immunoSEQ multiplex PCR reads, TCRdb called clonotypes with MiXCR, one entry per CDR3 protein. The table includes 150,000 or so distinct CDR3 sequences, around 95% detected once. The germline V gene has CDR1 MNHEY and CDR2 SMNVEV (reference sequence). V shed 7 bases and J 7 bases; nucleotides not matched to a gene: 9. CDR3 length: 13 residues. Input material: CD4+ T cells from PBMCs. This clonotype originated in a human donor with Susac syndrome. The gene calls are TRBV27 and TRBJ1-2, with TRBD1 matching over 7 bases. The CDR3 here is CASKGGYGRGYTF. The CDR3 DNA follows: TGTGCCAGCAAAGGGGGCTACGGTCGTGGCTACACCTTC.